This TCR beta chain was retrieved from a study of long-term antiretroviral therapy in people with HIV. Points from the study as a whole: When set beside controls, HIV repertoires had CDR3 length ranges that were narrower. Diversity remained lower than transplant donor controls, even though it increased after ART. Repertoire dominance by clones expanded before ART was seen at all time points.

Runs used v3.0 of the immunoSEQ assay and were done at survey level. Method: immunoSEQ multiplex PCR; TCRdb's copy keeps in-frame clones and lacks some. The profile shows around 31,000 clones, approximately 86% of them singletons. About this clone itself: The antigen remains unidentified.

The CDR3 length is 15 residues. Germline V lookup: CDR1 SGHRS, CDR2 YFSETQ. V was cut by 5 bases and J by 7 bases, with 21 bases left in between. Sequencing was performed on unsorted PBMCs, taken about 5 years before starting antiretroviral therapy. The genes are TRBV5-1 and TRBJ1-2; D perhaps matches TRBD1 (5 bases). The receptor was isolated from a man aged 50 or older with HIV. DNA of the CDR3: TGCGCCAGCAGTCCCATCACCCAGGGAGACGCTGGCTACACCTTC. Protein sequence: CASSPITQGDAGYTF. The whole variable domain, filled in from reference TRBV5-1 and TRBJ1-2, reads KAGVTQTPRYLIKTRGQQVTLSCSPISGHRSVSWYQQTPGQGLQFLFEYFSETQRNKGNFPGRFSGRQFSNSRSEMNVSTLELGDSALYLCASSPITQGDAGYTFGSGTRLTVV.